Presented here are 25 T cell receptor beta chains from one specimen sequenced in a study of T cells after yellow fever vaccination. TCRdb used MiXCR to reprocess the 5' RACE reads, holding one entry per CDR3 protein. Of under 150,000 distinct CDR3 sequences listed, approximately 7.7% are singletons. The sequencing used CD4+ T cells sorted from PBMCs, collected 5 days after the yellow fever booster vaccination. These receptors all come from a man in his thirties or forties who received the YFV17D yellow fever vaccine.

At least ten counts were recorded for this clonotype. The J gene is TRBJ1-5, the V gene TRBV12-3 or TRBV12-4, with TRBD1 matching 10 bases. CDR3 size: 15 residues. V lost 4 bases and J lost 6; bases outside the gene matches: 6. The CDR3, as DNA: TGTGCCAGCAGTTCAGGACAGGGGGGGGGTCAGCCCCAGCATTTT. This encodes CASSSGQGGGQPQHF.

This clonotype was detected many times. The rearrangement uses TRBV29-1 and TRBJ1-1; 7 bases are shared with TRBD1. The CDR3 spans 12 residues. The V segment lost 7 bases and the J segment 7 bases; nucleotides outside the gene matches: 9. CDR1 is SQVTM, CDR2 ANQGSEA, per germline. For the CDR3, the DNA is TGCAGCGGGAGACAGGGCGAGGGTGAAGCTTTCTTT. This translates into CSGRQGEGEAFF.

This clonotype was seen many times. The rearrangement links TRBV28 to TRBJ2-7; no clear D gene. CDR3 length equals 14 residues. Germline CDR1 MDHEN, CDR2 SYDVKM. V lost 7 bases and J 2 bases, leaving 15 bases between the germline ends. CDR3: CASNSPGRAYEQYF. The DNA for the CDR3 is TGTGCCAGCAATTCACCAGGTAGGGCCTACGAGCAGTACTTC.

This clonotype was counted at least ten times. The chain is built from TRBV29-1 and TRBJ2-7; 12 bases fit TRBD2. In germline, CDR1 is SQVTM, CDR2 ANQGSEA. The ends lost 7 bases at V and 6 bases at J; junction bases unmatched: 13. The CDR3 covers 15 residues. The CDR3 nucleotides are TGCAGCGCTTACGGGGCTAGCGGGAGGGAGGCCGAGCAGTACTTC. Translating it yields CSAYGASGREAEQYF.

Concerning this clonotype itself: A much larger clone differs from this one at a single base, so this may be a read error. The V and J genes are TRBV20-1 and TRBJ2-1; 10 bases line up with TRBD2. V trimming: 5 bases; J trimming: 8 bases; junction bases outside the gene matches: 12. The CDR3 is made up of 15 amino acids. Germline-derived CDR1 and CDR2 are DFQATT and SNEGSKA (reference sequence). The CDR3 nucleotides read TGCAGTGCTCGATTTAGCGGGAGGACCCCCCATGAGCAGTTCTTC. It yields the protein CSARFSGRTPHEQFF.

This clonotype was counted ten times or more. V is TRBV12-3 or TRBV12-4 and J is TRBJ1-5; D is unclear. This CDR3 is 12 amino acids long. With 1 base removed from V and 9 bases from J, the gap between germline ends came to 7 bases. CDR3 sequence reads: CASSLGPGPQHF. For the CDR3, the DNA is TGTGCCAGCAGTTTAGGGCCAGGGCCCCAGCATTTT.

This clonotype was counted ten times or more. The chain is built from TRBV24-1 and TRBJ2-1; 9 bases align to TRBD1. CDR3 size: 14 residues. V was pared by 5 bases and J by 11 bases, with 9 bases of the junction left unmatched. Germline V gives CDR1 KGHDR, CDR2 SFDVKD. DNA of the CDR3: TGTGCCACCAGTGTATCGACCGGGACAGGGCAGCAGTTCTTC. This sequence encodes CATSVSTGTGQQFF.

This clonotype was seen at least ten times. The V gene is TRBV20-1, the J gene TRBJ2-3; D might be TRBD1 (5 bases). The CDR3 contains 14 residues. Trimming left V 3 bases short and J 2 bases short, with 12 bases between. The germline gives CDR1 DFQATT, CDR2 SNEGSKA (reference sequence). CDR3 sequence: CSARAPGHTDTQYF. Here the CDR3 DNA reads TGCAGTGCTAGGGCCCCTGGACACACAGATACGCAGTATTTT.

There are many counts of this clonotype. The rearrangement links TRBV15 to TRBJ2-5; D gene unclear. Germline assignment: CDR1 LNHNV and CDR2 YYDKDF (reference sequence). Trimming took off 5 bases at V and 0 bases at J, with 7 bases between the two ends. This CDR3 comprises 13 residues. The CDR3 spells CATSSEYQETQYF. CDR3 nucleotides: TGTGCCACCAGCTCAGAGTACCAAGAGACCCAGTACTTC.

This clonotype was detected a few times. The V and J genes are TRBV18 and TRBJ1-5; D gene uncertain. Germline V lookup: CDR1 KGHSH, CDR2 LQKENI. V lost 3 bases and J 1 base, leaving 13 bases between the germline ends. The length of the CDR3 is 16 residues. CDR3 amino acids: CASSPSVTASNQPQHF. The DNA for the CDR3 is TGTGCCAGCTCACCGAGCGTCACAGCCAGCAATCAGCCCCAGCATTTT.

This clonotype was seen at least ten times. The chain recombines TRBV6-5 with TRBJ1-1, with D uncertain. Trimming took off 4 bases at V and 4 bases at J, with 10 bases between the two ends. CDR1 and CDR2 from the germline V gene are MNHEY and SVGAGI. This CDR3 region has 13 residues. The CDR3 region is CASSSRVGTEAFF. The CDR3 DNA reads TGTGCCAGCAGTTCAAGGGTCGGCACTGAAGCTTTCTTT.

This clonotype was found many times. The chain recombines TRBV12-3 or TRBV12-4 with TRBJ2-1; tentative D call: TRBD1 (5 bases). V gave up 5 bases and J gave up 9 bases, with 14 bases separating them. The CDR3 sequence is 13 residues long. The CDR3 protein is CASSRAGLSEQFF. The CDR3 bases are TGTGCCAGCAGTAGGGCAGGGTTAAGTGAGCAGTTCTTC.

In its sample, this clonotype was seen a few times. This sequence joins TRBV2 and TRBJ2-1; D unclear. V lost 4 bases, J lost 2 bases, and 9 bases lay in between. This CDR3 is built from 14 residues. CDR1 SNHLY and CDR2 FYNNEI come from the germline V gene. CDR3 sequence (DNA): TGTGCCAGCAGTGGAAGCACAACCTACAATGAGCAGTTCTTC. Its protein product is CASSGSTTYNEQFF.

This clonotype was counted ten times or more. The V gene is TRBV7-9, the J gene TRBJ2-7; 7 bases agree with TRBD2. Germline loops: CDR1 SEHNR, CDR2 FQNEAQ (reference sequence). Losses at the gene ends were 5 bases for V and 2 bases for J; bases not matched to a gene: 12. The CDR3 sequence is 16 residues long. Written as DNA, the CDR3 is TGTGCCAGCAGCAACATCGGGCGGGAGCGGACCTACGAGCAGTACTTC. As protein: CASSNIGRERTYEQYF.

This clonotype has at least ten counts. DNA for the CDR3: TGTGCCAGCAGCTTAGACATTGGGCAGTTCTTC. Amino acids: CASSLDIGQFF. The chain joins TRBV7-2 to TRBJ2-1, with D hard to call. The CDR3 extends over 11 amino acids. Trimming cost V 1 base and J 12 bases, with 7 bases left between them. CDR1 and CDR2 (germline): SGHTA, FQGNSA.

Many counts were recorded for this clonotype. The chain recombines TRBV20-1 with TRBJ2-3; D not certain. Per germline, CDR1 DFQATT and CDR2 SNEGSKA (reference sequence). Between the trimmed V and J ends, which lost 5 bases and 2 bases, there was a span of 20 bases. This CDR3 is built from 16 residues. The CDR3 bases are TGCAGTGCTGCTCCCGCCAACCTGGGCCCCACAGATACGCAGTATTTT. The encoded protein is CSAAPANLGPTDTQYF.

This clonotype was counted only a few times. This rearrangement joins TRBV20-1 to TRBJ2-3; D gene ambiguous. V dropped 3 bases and J dropped 2 bases, with 12 bases sitting between them. The CDR3 is 14 amino acids. Germline CDR1 and CDR2: DFQATT and SNEGSKA (reference sequence). CDR3 coding DNA: TGCAGTGCTAGTATTAGTGGGGACACAGATACGCAGTATTTT. It is translated as CSASISGDTDTQYF.

Notes on this clonotype: A much more abundant neighbour one base away suggests this may be a read error. The chain carries TRBV6-2 or TRBV6-3 and TRBJ2-2; 13 bases line up with TRBD2. V lost 2 bases, J lost 1 base, and 10 bases stayed unmatched. CDR3 length: 20 amino acids. Per germline, CDR1 MNHEY and CDR2 SVGEGT. In nucleotides, the CDR3 is TGTGCCAGCAGTTACCCCCGACTAGCGGGAGGCCCAGTGAACACCGGGGAGCTGTTTTTT. Translated, it gives CASSYPRLAGGPVNTGELFF.

This clonotype appeared many times. CDR3 in amino acids: CASSPFGEETQYF. The DNA for the CDR3 is TGTGCCAGCAGCCCGTTTGGGGAAGAGACCCAGTACTTC. This sequence joins TRBV5-5 and TRBJ2-5; D not resolved. CDR1 is SGHKS and CDR2 is YYEKEE in the germline V gene (reference sequence). This CDR3 is built from 13 residues. V lost 4 bases and J 3 bases, leaving 10 bases between the germline ends.

This clonotype was observed many times. This chain uses TRBV29-1 with TRBJ2-2; TRBD2 matches at 7 bases. Germline V gene lookup returns CDR1 SQVTM and CDR2 ANQGSEA. This CDR3 has 12 residues. The ends lost 7 bases at V and 5 bases at J; junction bases unmatched: 4. The chain's CDR3 is CSAGLVTGELFF. Written as DNA, the CDR3 is TGCAGCGCAGGACTAGTTACCGGGGAGCTGTTTTTT.

The chain carries TRBV7-3 and TRBJ2-2, with 7 bases that match TRBD2. The ends lost 3 bases at V and 5 bases at J; junction bases unmatched: 3. In germline, CDR1 is SGHTA, CDR2 FQGTGA. CDR3 length equals 14 residues. Here the CDR3 reads CASSFSGLTGELFF. The CDR3 region has the DNA TGTGCCAGCAGCTTTAGCGGGTTGACCGGGGAGCTGTTTTTT.

The table lists this clonotype with many counts. J is TRBJ1-1 and V is TRBV7-2; D unresolved. The CDR3 runs 13 residues. V gave up 7 bases and J gave up 1 base, with 10 bases separating them. Germline lookup yields CDR1 SGHTA and CDR2 FQGNSA. In nucleotides, the CDR3 is TGTGCCAGCACCCTAGCCAGGAACACTGAAGCTTTCTTT. This translates into CASTLARNTEAFF.

This clonotype was seen at least ten times. The chain couples TRBV5-5 to TRBJ2-3, with 8 bases fitting TRBD2. The germline V gene has CDR1 SGHKS and CDR2 YYEKEE (reference sequence). Trimming cost V 2 bases and J 4 bases; bases outside gene matches: 6. The CDR3 sequence is 15 residues long. CDR3 amino acids: CASSFQLAAPDTQYF. The CDR3, as DNA: TGTGCCAGCAGCTTTCAACTAGCGGCCCCAGATACGCAGTATTTT.

This clonotype was seen ten or more times. V gene TRBV10-2 combines with J gene TRBJ2-2, with D uncertain. Germline CDR1 WSHSY, CDR2 SAAADI. The ends were cut back, 2 bases at V and 6 bases at J, with 4 bases in the middle. The CDR3 is 12 residues long. CDR3 amino acids: CASSEVAGELFF. The CDR3 bases are TGCGCCAGCAGTGAGGTCGCCGGGGAGCTGTTTTTT.

This clonotype was seen repeatedly, ten times or more. This chain connects TRBV7-9 to TRBJ2-1; a possible D gene is TRBD2 (6 bases). Trimming removed 5 bases from V and 0 bases from J, with 14 bases in between. This CDR3 spans 16 amino acids. Germline CDR1 and CDR2: SEHNR and FQNEAQ (reference sequence). Here the CDR3 reads CASSPPPGSSYNEQFF. Here the CDR3 DNA reads TGTGCCAGCAGCCCCCCCCCCGGGAGCTCCTACAATGAGCAGTTCTTC.